A single sample gave rise to the 18 T cell receptor beta chains below, sequenced in a study of T cell repertoires in cytomegalovirus infection. TCRdb re-called the reads through MiXCR, storing one row per CDR3 protein. The sample has roughly 920,000 distinct CDR3 sequences, approximately 31% seen once. Their specific antigens are unknown. The material sequenced was cultured CD8+ T cells from PBMCs, taken from culture after CMV antigen stimulation. The receptors shown here come from a human donor in good health (CMV status not recorded). Some clones in this sample may be carry-over from other donors' samples.

This clonotype appeared many times. The chain combines TRBV7-6 with TRBJ2-1, with TRBD1 as a possible D gene (6 bases). The germline V gene encodes CDR1 SGHVS and CDR2 FNYEAQ. V lost 2 bases to trimming and J lost 9 bases, with 17 bases between them. The CDR3 runs 15 residues. In DNA, the CDR3 is TGTGCCAGCAGCTTAACCCCAGGGGCAGGACTTGAGCAGTTCTTC. It encodes CASSLTPGAGLEQFF.

This chain connects TRBV19 to TRBJ1-2; D is ambiguous. CDR1 is LNHDA, CDR2 SQIVND, per germline (reference sequence). Trimming left V 5 bases short and J 3 bases short, with 10 bases between. The CDR3 contains 13 residues. Written as DNA, the CDR3 is TGTGCCAGTAGTTACCAAGCGGACTATGGCTACACCTTC. This encodes CASSYQADYGYTF.

This clonotype was counted at least ten times. The V gene is TRBV7-6, the J gene TRBJ2-1; D is perhaps TRBD2 (6 bases). Trimming took 6 bases from V and 7 from J, leaving 16 bases between them. The germline V gene encodes CDR1 SGHVS and CDR2 FNYEAQ. The CDR3 totals 14 residues. The CDR3 protein is CASSPGTGVNEQFF. As DNA, the CDR3 is TGTGCCAGCAGTCCCGGGACGGGGGTGAATGAGCAGTTCTTC.

This clonotype appeared a few times. This sequence joins TRBV5-8 and TRBJ1-2, with D hard to call. Trimming removed 4 bases at V and 3 bases at J, with 13 bases between. From germline, CDR1 is SGHTS and CDR2 YDEGEE. The CDR3 spans 14 residues. CDR3 in DNA: TGTGCCAGCAGCGTTGACCTTGGGCACTATGGCTACACCTTC. Translation: CASSVDLGHYGYTF. Drawing the rest from reference TRBV5-8 and TRBJ1-2, the complete variable domain is EAGVTQSPTHLIKTRGQQATLRCSPISGHTSVYWYQQALGLGLQFLLWYDEGEERNRGNFPPRFSGRQFPNYSSELNVNALELEDSALYLCASSVDLGHYGYTFGSGTRLTVV.

This clonotype showed up just a few times. The V call is TRBV6-2 or TRBV6-3, the J call TRBJ2-1; perhaps TRBD1 as D (6 bases). V dropped 2 bases and J dropped 5 bases, with 19 bases sitting between them. Germline V lookup: CDR1 MNHEY, CDR2 SVGEGT. The CDR3 is 17 residues long. The CDR3 region is CASSYTPNRARNNEQFF. The CDR3 bases are TGTGCCAGCAGTTACACCCCCAACAGGGCGCGGAACAATGAGCAGTTCTTC.

This clonotype was detected a few times. The chain has TRBV6-5 and TRBJ1-2; D gene ambiguous. This CDR3 spans 8 amino acids. Germline loops: CDR1 MNHEY, CDR2 SVGAGI. The CDR3 loop is CAVGGYTF. For the CDR3, the DNA is TGTGCAGTAGGTGGCTACACCTTC.

This chain connects TRBV6-1 to TRBJ2-7; D may correspond to TRBD1 or TRBD2 (6 bases each). The V gene lost 1 base and the J gene lost 2 bases, with 12 bases spanning the gap. Per the germline V gene, CDR1 is MNHNS and CDR2 is SASEGT. CDR3 length: 15 residues. CDR3 sequence (DNA): TGTGCCAGCAGTGAAGGCCGGGGGCCAACCTACGAGCAGTACGTC. Translating it yields CASSEGRGPTYEQYV.

The chain combines TRBV12-5 with TRBJ2-2, with 13 bases that match TRBD2. CDR3 length: 18 amino acids. With 6 bases clipped from V and 0 bases from J, the junction kept 7 bases outside the gene matches. Germline-derived CDR1 and CDR2 are LGHNT and FRNRAP. The CDR3 loop is CASGFRTSGGANTGELFF. The CDR3 DNA follows: TGTGCTAGTGGCTTCAGGACTAGCGGGGGTGCGAACACCGGGGAGCTGTTTTTT.

The gene calls are TRBV11-2 and TRBJ2-3, with a weak D call TRBD2 (6 bases). Germline V gene lookup returns CDR1 SGHAT and CDR2 FQNNGV. Trimming shortened V by 2 bases and J by 2 bases, and 20 bases separated the two germline ends. The CDR3 totals 18 residues. The CDR3 coding sequence is TGTGCCAGCAGCTTATTAGCGGTCAATAGCCCCCCCACAGATACGCAGTATTTT. Protein: CASSLLAVNSPPTDTQYF.

The table lists this clonotype with a few counts. The chain carries TRBV7-9 and TRBJ1-1; D is ambiguous. The CDR3 extends over 13 amino acids. Germline assignment: CDR1 SEHNR and CDR2 FQNEAQ (reference sequence). Trimming shortened V by 5 bases and J by 2 bases, and 9 bases separated the two germline ends. CDR3 in amino acids: CASSPQLNTEAFF. In DNA form, the CDR3 reads TGTGCCAGCAGCCCCCAGCTCAACACTGAAGCTTTCTTT.

The chain has TRBV25-1 and TRBJ2-3, with 12 positions matching TRBD2. Germline loops: CDR1 MGHDK, CDR2 SYGVNS. The CDR3 is 18 amino acids. V gave up 0 bases and J gave up 4 bases; unmatched junction bases: 8. Here the CDR3 DNA reads TGTGCCAGCAGTGAATATTTTCTAGCGGGGGGGCACCCAGATACGCAGTATTTT. Translating gives CASSEYFLAGGHPDTQYF.

This chain uses TRBV29-1 with TRBJ1-1; 7 nucleotides agree with TRBD1. The CDR3 contains 14 residues. CDR1 is SQVTM, CDR2 ANQGSEA, per germline. V was clipped by 5 bases and J by 8 bases; unmatched bases: 14. Here the CDR3 DNA reads TGCAGCGTTTCTCCTACAGGGGCCGCCTCAGAAGCTTTCTTT. Amino acid sequence: CSVSPTGAASEAFF.

This clonotype was counted a few times. The V gene is TRBV6-5, the J gene TRBJ2-2, with D possibly matching TRBD1 (5 bases). The V and J ends lost 4 bases and 6 bases respectively, with 15 bases between them. The CDR3 extends over 15 amino acids. Germline values: CDR1 MNHEY, CDR2 SVGAGI. The CDR3 sequence is CASSSEGAGPGELFF. DNA for the CDR3: TGTGCCAGCAGTTCTGAAGGGGCCGGACCCGGGGAGCTGTTTTTT.

The chain has TRBV9 and TRBJ1-1, with D possibly TRBD1 on 6 matching bases. The CDR3 has 17 amino acids. From germline, CDR1 is SGDLS and CDR2 YYNGEE. V gave up 2 bases and J gave up 0 bases, with 17 bases separating them. CDR3 sequence reads: CASSVEPGQRVNTEAFF. DNA for the CDR3: TGTGCCAGCAGCGTCGAACCTGGACAGCGGGTGAACACTGAAGCTTTCTTT.

The chain is built from TRBV27 and TRBJ1-4; D unresolved. Germline V gives CDR1 MNHEY, CDR2 SMNVEV (reference sequence). The CDR3 loop spans 14 amino acids. V lost 3 bases to trimming and J lost 3 bases, with 8 bases between them. This CDR3 is CASSFGVPNEKLFF. Here the CDR3 DNA reads TGTGCCAGCAGTTTCGGAGTTCCTAATGAAAAACTGTTTTTT.

This clonotype has just a few counts. The gene calls are TRBV6-5 and TRBJ2-1; 10 nucleotides line up with TRBD1. The CDR3 sequence is 15 residues long. CDR1 is MNHEY, CDR2 SVGAGI, per germline. Trimming removed 6 bases from V and 6 bases from J; junction bases left unmatched: 8. CDR3 sequence reads: CASSHGGQGINEQFF. The CDR3 coding sequence is TGTGCCAGCAGCCACGGGGGACAGGGGATCAATGAGCAGTTCTTC.

The V and J genes are TRBV7-6 and TRBJ2-2; D remains unclear. Germline CDR1 reads SGHVS; CDR2 reads FNYEAQ. The CDR3 extends over 16 amino acids. Trimming removed 0 bases from V and 6 bases from J, with 14 bases in between. The CDR3 DNA reads TGTGCCAGCAGCTTAGCGATAGGTTTTGGGGCCGGGGAGCTGTTTTTT. Translating it yields CASSLAIGFGAGELFF.

The genes are TRBV11-3 and TRBJ2-1; TRBD2 aligns across 7 bases. This CDR3 is 15 amino acids long. V was clipped by 3 bases and J by 11 bases; unmatched bases: 13. Germline lookup yields CDR1 SGHNT and CDR2 YENEEA. The CDR3 spells CASSLTGWGGNQQFF. The CDR3 region has the DNA TGTGCCAGCAGCTTGACGGGCTGGGGGGGTAATCAGCAGTTCTTC.